This is a list of T cell receptor beta chains from one sample in a study of vaccination and CD4 T cells after COVID-19. The antigens for these receptors are not known. TCRdb used MiXCR to reprocess the PCR reads, holding one entry per CDR3 protein. The data show roughly 16,000 distinct CDR3 sequences, with 50% to 55% seen just once and over 11% held by the top ten. Sequencing input: CD4+ T cells from blood, cultured in vitro. These receptors originate from a human donor who had recovered from COVID-19. Both conserved end residues are part of each CDR3. A D gene is named only where the DNA matches it firmly. Clone size is given for some rows only: seen once, a few or many times, or a class if the clone is expanded.

clone size	D gene	J gene	V gene	CDR3 protein	CDR3 DNA
.	TRBD2	TRBJ2-5	TRBV7-2	CASSFSGLAAVGETQYF	TGTGCCAGCAGCTTCTCGGGACTAGCGGCCGTCGGAGAGACCCAGTACTTC
.	.	TRBJ1-2	TRBV6-5	CASSYSNKGRVGYTF	TGTGCCAGCAGTTACTCGAATAAGGGACGCGTGGGCTACACCTTC
.	TRBD2	TRBJ2-7	TRBV5-4	CASSPRTSGSYYEQYF	TGTGCCAGCAGCCCAAGGACTAGCGGGAGTTACTACGAGCAGTACTTC
few	.	TRBJ1-6	TRBV6-2/TRBV6-3	CASKQANSPLHF	TGTGCCAGCAAACAGGCTAATTCACCCCTCCACTTT
.	.	TRBJ2-3	TRBV7-8	CASSAIAVTSTDTQYF	TGTGCCAGCAGCGCGATAGCGGTTACTAGCACAGATACGCAGTATTTT
.	TRBD1	TRBJ2-5	TRBV11-3	CASSLVVWGQGIGETQYF	TGTGCCAGCAGCTTAGTAGTTTGGGGACAGGGGATCGGGGAGACCCAGTACTTC
few	.	TRBJ1-2	TRBV11-1	CASSSVDMSGGYTF	TGTGCCAGCAGCTCCGTCGACATGAGTGGGGGCTACACCTTC
few	.	TRBJ2-7	TRBV27	CASRRVSSYEQYF	TGTGCCAGCAGAAGGGTTAGCTCCTACGAGCAGTACTTC
.	.	TRBJ2-7	TRBV7-2	CASSLSRDIEQYF	TGTGCCAGCAGCCTATCCCGGGATATAGAGCAGTACTTC
.	TRBD2	TRBJ2-1	TRBV7-2	CASSLIRGGQGNEQFF	TGTGCCAGCAGCTTAATCCGGGGGGGCCAGGGTAATGAGCAGTTCTTC
.	.	TRBJ2-7	TRBV6-1	CASSRRGNRGGEQYF	TGTGCCAGCAGCCGTCGCGGCAACAGGGGGGGGGAGCAGTACTTC
.	.	TRBJ1-1	TRBV7-9	CASIGGTEAFF	TGTGCCAGCATTGGGGGCACTGAAGCTTTCTTT
.	.	TRBJ1-1	TRBV18	CASSPQLAAAKNTEAFF	TGTGCCAGCTCACCACAATTGGCAGCGGCTAAGAACACTGAAGCTTTCTTT
.	TRBD1	TRBJ1-5	TRBV29-1	CSVAGTENQPQHF	TGCAGCGTGGCAGGGACAGAAAATCAGCCCCAGCATTTT
.	.	TRBJ1-1	TRBV6-5	CASSYQAGSESTEAFF	TGTGCCAGCAGTTACCAGGCAGGTTCTGAGAGCACTGAAGCTTTCTTT
.	TRBD1	TRBJ1-6	TRBV20-1	CSARLAGQLNSPLHF	TGCAGTGCTAGACTCGCGGGACAGCTAAATTCACCCCTCCACTTT
.	.	TRBJ1-2	TRBV20-1	CSATEQGRYGYTF	TGCAGTGCTACTGAACAGGGCCGCTATGGCTACACCTTC
.	TRBD2	TRBJ2-7	TRBV7-2	CASSSLAGVYGERYF	TGTGCCAGCAGCTCCTTAGCGGGAGTGTATGGCGAGCGGTACTTC
.	.	TRBJ2-7	TRBV14	CASSQEALTVKYF	TGTGCCAGCAGCCAAGAGGCGTTAACAGTCAAGTACTTC
.	.	TRBJ2-5	TRBV19	CASSIGPTLETQYF	TGTGCCAGTAGTATCGGGCCGACTCTGGAGACCCAGTACTTC
few	.	TRBJ1-1	TRBV10-3	CAISDRGIVAEAFF	TGTGCCATCAGTGATAGGGGAATCGTGGCTGAAGCTTTCTTT
few	.	TRBJ1-2	TRBV27	CASSPRRIYGYTF	TGTGCCAGCAGTCCGCGGAGAATCTATGGCTACACCTTC
.	.	TRBJ1-1	TRBV27	CASRWSFGRPNTEAFF	TGTGCCAGCAGGTGGTCTTTCGGGCGTCCGAACACTGAAGCTTTCTTT
.	.	TRBJ2-7	TRBV6-2/TRBV6-3	CASSYRGGEQYF	TGTGCCAGCAGTTACAGGGGTGGCGAGCAGTACTTC
once	.	TRBJ2-1	TRBV20-1	CSAFHNEQFF	TGCAGTGCGTTCCACAATGAGCAGTTCTTC
.	.	TRBJ1-5	TRBV20-1	CSAQDRLGGQPQHF	TGCAGTGCACAGGACAGATTGGGGGGTCAGCCCCAGCATTTT
few	.	TRBJ1-5	TRBV12-3/TRBV12-4	CASSLSGLRVQPQHF	TGTGCCAGCAGTTTATCGGGCCTCAGGGTTCAGCCCCAGCATTTT
.	TRBD2	TRBJ2-1	TRBV20-1	CSAREVGLAGGWGNEQFF	TGCAGTGCTAGAGAGGTAGGACTAGCGGGGGGATGGGGGAATGAGCAGTTCTTC
.	.	TRBJ1-6	TRBV7-2	CASSFRSGSDSPLHF	TGTGCCAGCAGCTTCAGGTCCGGCAGCGATTCACCCCTCCACTTT
.	TRBD1	TRBJ2-7	TRBV7-2	CASSFRTGGSYEQYF	TGTGCCAGCAGCTTCCGGACAGGGGGCTCCTACGAGCAGTACTTC
.	.	TRBJ1-2	TRBV4-2	CASSPGSGNNYGYTF	TGTGCCAGCAGCCCGGGGTCGGGTAACAACTATGGCTACACCTTC
.	.	TRBJ2-7	TRBV20-1	CSARDPQGSSYEQYF	TGCAGTGCTAGAGATCCCCAGGGGAGCTCCTACGAGCAGTACTTC
few	.	TRBJ2-7	TRBV12-3/TRBV12-4	CASSLGYEQYF	TGTGCCAGCAGTTTGGGTTACGAGCAGTACTTC
few	.	TRBJ1-1	TRBV19	CASSLTAGSTEAFF	TGTGCCAGTAGTCTGACGGCAGGGTCCACTGAAGCTTTCTTT
.	.	TRBJ2-1	TRBV15	CATSREGPGGSYNEQFF	TGTGCCACCAGCAGAGAAGGCCCCGGGGGATCCTACAATGAGCAGTTCTTC
.	TRBD2	TRBJ2-2	TRBV6-1	CASSSFGLAGGTGELFF	TGTGCCAGCAGCTCTTTTGGACTAGCGGGGGGGACCGGGGAGCTGTTTTTT
.	.	TRBJ1-2	TRBV7-3	CASSLNRGGYGYTF	TGTGCCAGCAGCTTAAACCGGGGAGGCTATGGCTACACCTTC
.	.	TRBJ2-2	TRBV14	CASSQSQWAVTGELFF	TGTGCCAGCAGCCAGAGTCAATGGGCCGTAACCGGGGAGCTGTTTTTT
.	.	TRBJ1-1	TRBV2	CASLRGLRTEAFF	TGTGCCAGCCTGAGGGGGTTGAGAACTGAAGCTTTCTTT
few	.	TRBJ2-3	TRBV24-1	CATSDSRAADTQYF	TGTGCCACCAGTGATTCTAGGGCGGCGGATACGCAGTATTTT
.	.	TRBJ2-1	TRBV12-3/TRBV12-4	CASSSGLSYSNEQFF	TGTGCCAGCAGTTCCGGTCTGAGCTACTCCAATGAGCAGTTCTTC
.	TRBD1	TRBJ1-2	TRBV11-3	CASSSTGGWAGYTF	TGTGCCAGCAGCTCGACAGGGGGCTGGGCCGGCTACACCTTC
.	TRBD1	TRBJ1-2	TRBV6-1	CASSDPTLGQHYGYTF	TGTGCCAGCAGTGACCCTACGCTGGGACAGCACTATGGCTACACCTTC
.	.	TRBJ2-3	TRBV7-3	CASSSVGGGSDTQYF	TGTGCCAGCAGCTCGGTGGGGGGGGGCTCAGATACGCAGTATTTT
.	.	TRBJ1-1	TRBV7-2	CASSLGASGKAFF	TGTGCCAGCAGCTTAGGGGCCAGTGGGAAAGCTTTCTTT
once	.	TRBJ1-5	TRBV20-1	CSASGRAGNQPQHF	TGCAGTGCTAGCGGCCGGGCGGGCAATCAGCCCCAGCATTTT
.	TRBD1	TRBJ2-5	TRBV20-1	CSAREDRGTQYF	TGCAGTGCTAGGGAGGACAGGGGGACCCAGTACTTC